This T cell receptor beta chain was observed in a study of shared clonotypes between healthy human individuals. CDR1 and CDR2 from the germline V gene are SGHTA and FQGTGA. The V gene lost 5 bases and the J gene lost 5 bases, with 12 bases spanning the gap. The length of the CDR3 is 14 residues. Some clones are missing from TCRdb's copy, which holds only in-frame ones; the method was immunoSEQ multiplex PCR. The table has some 2,500,000 clones, 80% to 95% seen once. The rearrangement uses TRBV7-3 and TRBJ2-2, with TRBD2 as a possible D gene (5 bases). The sequencing sample was made of naive CD4+ T cells from PBMCs. The subset was: CD45RA+ positively selected. The TCR comes from a man aged 18-30 years in good health. Some clones in this sample may be carry-over from other donors' samples. The CDR3: CASSPSSGTGELFF. In DNA form, the CDR3 reads TGTGCCAGCAGCCCAAGCAGCGGTACCGGGGAGCTGTTTTTT. Using reference TRBV7-3 and TRBJ2-2 for the parts outside the CDR3, the full variable domain is GAGVSQTPSNKVTEKGKYVELRCDPISGHTALYWYRQSLGQGPEFLIYFQGTGAADDSGLPNDRFFAVRPEGSVSTLKIQRTERGDSAVYLCASSPSSGTGELFFGEGSRLTVL.